This T cell receptor beta chain was profiled in a study of T cell repertoires in cytomegalovirus infection. Study-level results: The study identified carriers of CMV plus the relevant HLA from cumulative public TCR beta family frequency. CMV-specific HLA-C-restricted TCR beta clonotypes dominated the ex vivo response.

TCRdb reanalysed the reads using MiXCR and keeps one entry per CDR3 protein. This table holds over 45,000 distinct CDR3 sequences, approximately 20% found once. The CDR3 has 14 residues. V lost 6 bases and J 0 bases, leaving 11 bases between the germline ends. The germline V gene encodes CDR1 SGHNT and CDR2 YENEEA. This clonotype was recorded at least ten times. As yet, its antigen is unknown. The clonotype was recovered from a human donor in good health (CMV status not recorded). Some clones in this sample may be carry-over from other donors' samples. Sequencing was performed on CD8+ T cells from cultured PBMCs, taken from culture after CMV antigen stimulation. The chain joins TRBV11-3 to TRBJ1-1; D unresolved. CDR3 DNA sequence: TGTGCCAGCAGGCCTGAAGTCATGAACACTGAAGCTTTCTTT. It yields the protein CASRPEVMNTEAFF.